This T cell receptor (beta chain) came from a study of T cells after posttransplantation cyclophosphamide. A note on this clone: The antigen is unknown.

CDR3 length: 15 residues. Study-wide points: Later post-transplant blood repertoires were often dominated by donor CD8+ memory clones. TRB overlap between skin or GI tissue T cells and blood was limited. TRB clonality was highly associated with recipient CMV seropositivity and reactivation.

Clones were read by immunoSEQ multiplex PCR, and TCRdb kept only the in-frame ones, dropping some. The table lists approximately 5,400 clones, 94% of them singletons, with more than 1.3% in the top ten. Sequencing was done on a sample of CD4+ T cells sorted from bone marrow. The chain is built from TRBV21-1 and TRBJ2-7; TRBD1 is the table's D call, not checked against the DNA. TRBV21-1 is an annotated pseudogene. This sequence originates from a woman in her fifties or sixties in good health, CMV-negative, and a related stem cell transplant donor. In DNA form, the CDR3 reads TGTGCCAGCAGCAAAGTACGAGACAGATTCCACGAGCAGTACTTC. Its protein product is CASSKVRDRFHEQYF.